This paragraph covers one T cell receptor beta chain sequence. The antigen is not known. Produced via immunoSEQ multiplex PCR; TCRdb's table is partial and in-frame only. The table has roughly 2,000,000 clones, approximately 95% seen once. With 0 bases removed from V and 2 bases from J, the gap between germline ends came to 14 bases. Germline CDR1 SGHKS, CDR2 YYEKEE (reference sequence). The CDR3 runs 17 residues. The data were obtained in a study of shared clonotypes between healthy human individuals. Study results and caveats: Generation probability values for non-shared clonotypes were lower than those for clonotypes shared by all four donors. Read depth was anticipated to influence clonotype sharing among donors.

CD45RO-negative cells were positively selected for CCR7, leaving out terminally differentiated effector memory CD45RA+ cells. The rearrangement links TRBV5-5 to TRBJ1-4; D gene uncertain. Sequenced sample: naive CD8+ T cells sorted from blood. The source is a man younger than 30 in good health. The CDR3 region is CASSLANFSVTNEKLFF. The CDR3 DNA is TGTGCCAGCAGCTTGGCGAACTTTTCCGTGACTAATGAAAAACTGTTTTTT.